This note documents a single TCR beta chain sequence. The CDR3 has 13 residues. Trimming took off 2 bases at V and 3 bases at J, with 8 bases between the two ends. The V gene's germline CDR1 is PRHDT and CDR2 FYEKMQ (reference sequence). Data came from immunoSEQ multiplex PCR; TCRdb stores just in-frame clones and leaves some out. The profile shows around 110,000 clones, more than 70% of them singletons. These data belong to a study of radiotherapy plus CTLA-4 blockade in lung cancer. Turning to the study itself: Objective response was observed in approximately 18% of patients, and disease control in about 30%.

Sequencing used peripheral blood, obtained from a patient treated with radiotherapy plus ipilimumab. The chain links TRBV13 to TRBJ2-7, with D unclear. The sequence derives from a human donor with non-small cell lung cancer that progressed on radiotherapy plus ipilimumab. Some clones in this sample may be carry-over from other donors' samples. Written as DNA, the CDR3 is TGTGCCAGCAGCTTAAACACTTTCTACGAGCAGTACTTC. Amino acids: CASSLNTFYEQYF. Full variable domain (rest looked up from reference TRBV13 and TRBJ2-7): AAGVIQSPRHLIKEKRETATLKCYPIPRHDTVYWYQQGPGQDPQFLISFYEKMQSDKGSIPDRFSAQQFSDYHSELNMSSLELGDSALYFCASSLNTFYEQYFGPGTRLTVT.